This entry concerns a single TCR beta chain. Antigen specificity is unknown. This sample is part of a study of post-analysis software for immune sequencing data. Study information: The courses of disease that were included comprised relapsing-remitting, secondary progressive and progressive-relapsing multiple sclerosis. Study conclusions and caveats: Comparison of patients with controls showed about 5 TRBV segments more frequent in patients, TRBV5-6, TRBV5-1 and TRBV20-1 among them. Comparison with controls showed significantly lower normalized Chao1 diversity in multiple sclerosis patients.

Included in the TCR beta cDNA libraries were unique molecular identifiers. A population of roughly 0.85 to 11 million T cells gave rise to around 480,000 cDNA molecules. In TCRdb, the PCR reads were re-called with MiXCR into one record per CDR3 protein. The sample comprises 500,000 to 600,000 distinct CDR3 sequences, 44% of which are singletons, and around 1.7% rests with the top ten. This CDR3 region has 16 residues. V gave up 3 bases and J gave up 1 base, with 16 bases separating them. Per the germline V gene, CDR1 is SGDLS and CDR2 is YYNGEE. The chain is built from TRBV9 and TRBJ2-5; perhaps TRBD2 as D (7 bases). Sequenced sample: blood. The clonotype originates from a girl aged 5-17 years with multiple sclerosis. CDR3 in DNA: TGTGCCAGCAGCGGCCGGGGGCTAGCGGTCCAAGAGACCCAGTACTTC. This encodes CASSGRGLAVQETQYF.